Detailed here is one TCR beta chain. These data come from a study of control samples from healthy donors and cancer patients. The J segment lost 4 bases and the V segment lost 5 bases, leaving 10 bases of the junction unmatched. This CDR3 is built from 16 residues. CDR1 and CDR2 (germline): MNHEY, SMNVEV (reference sequence). Sequenced by immunoSEQ multiplex PCR; TCRdb stores in-frame clones only, minus some. The table has approximately 100,000 clones, about 89% seen once. The TCR was taken from a man under 40 in good health. The gene calls are TRBV27 and TRBJ1-2, with 10 nucleotides matching TRBD1. Sequenced material: blood. The CDR3 region is CASSPGGDRGSYGYTF. The CDR3 region has the DNA TGTGCCAGCAGTCCGGGGGGGGACAGGGGTAGCTATGGCTACACCTTC.